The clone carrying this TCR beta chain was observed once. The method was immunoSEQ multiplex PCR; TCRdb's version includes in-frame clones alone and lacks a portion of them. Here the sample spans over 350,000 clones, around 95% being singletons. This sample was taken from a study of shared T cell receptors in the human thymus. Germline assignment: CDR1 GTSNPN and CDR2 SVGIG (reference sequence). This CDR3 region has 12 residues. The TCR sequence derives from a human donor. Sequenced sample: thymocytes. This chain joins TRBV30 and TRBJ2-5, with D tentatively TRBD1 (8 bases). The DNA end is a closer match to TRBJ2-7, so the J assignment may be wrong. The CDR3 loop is CAWITGGDEQYF. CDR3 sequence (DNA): TGTGCCTGGATCACAGGGGGGGACGAGCAGTACTTC.